The 27 T cell receptor beta chains reported below all come from one sample, sequenced in a study of control samples from healthy donors and cancer patients. The assay was immunoSEQ multiplex PCR, and TCRdb's table has in-frame clones only and misses some. The repertoire holds approximately 100,000 clones, with roughly 89% as singletons. Sequenced: blood. The receptors originated from a man aged 25-45 years in good health.

The chain carries TRBV7-9 and TRBJ2-3; D possibly corresponds to TRBD1 (6 bases). The CDR3 consists of 17 residues. Trimming removed 5 bases from V and 0 bases from J, with 18 bases in between. The V gene's germline CDR1 is SEHNR and CDR2 FQNEAQ (reference sequence). CDR3 residues: CASSPMIQGSSTDTQYF. The CDR3 coding sequence is TGTGCCAGCAGCCCTATGATCCAGGGGTCTAGCACAGATACGCAGTATTTT. The complete variable domain, with remaining parts taken from reference TRBV7-9 and TRBJ2-3, reads DTGVSQNPRHKITKRGQNVTFRCDPISEHNRLYWYRQTLGQGPEFLTYFQNEAQLEKSRLLSDRFSAERPKGSFSTLEIQRTEQGDSAMYLCASSPMIQGSSTDTQYFGPGTRLTVL.

This chain uses TRBV7-6 with TRBJ2-3, with TRBD1 matching over 8 bases. This CDR3 is 18 amino acids long. With V trimmed by 3 bases and J by 5 bases, 16 bases remained unmatched. CDR1 SGHVS and CDR2 FNYEAQ come from the germline V gene. For the CDR3, the DNA is TGTGCCAGCAGCTTTGTAGTGGTCGGGCAGGGGGCAGGAGATACGCAGTATTTT. Protein sequence: CASSFVVVGQGAGDTQYF.

This clone was detected only once. The chain employs TRBV15 and TRBJ1-6; D is possibly TRBD1 (5 bases). Germline V gene lookup returns CDR1 LNHNV and CDR2 YYDKDF (reference sequence). V was shortened by 5 bases and J by 6 bases, with 8 bases between the two germline ends. CDR3 length equals 13 residues. As DNA, the CDR3 is TGTGCCACCAGCGGTCAGGGTAATTCACCCCTCCACTTT. It codes for CATSGQGNSPLHF.

This clone has just one count. The chain carries TRBV11-2 and TRBJ2-1; D possibly matches TRBD1 or TRBD2 (5 bases each). This CDR3 comprises 12 residues. The germline gives CDR1 SGHAT, CDR2 FQNNGV. Trimming removed 3 bases from V and 8 bases from J, with 8 bases in between. The CDR3 protein is CASSFMGDEQFF. CDR3 in DNA: TGTGCCAGCAGCTTTATGGGGGATGAGCAGTTCTTC.

This clone was recorded once. This chain joins TRBV11-2 and TRBJ1-1; D remains unclear. This CDR3 is built from 15 residues. Germline V gives CDR1 SGHAT, CDR2 FQNNGV. V dropped 0 bases and J dropped 6 bases, with 14 bases sitting between them. CDR3 sequence reads: CASSLDRLVGPEAFF. The CDR3 DNA reads as TGTGCCAGCAGCTTAGATCGGTTAGTGGGTCCTGAAGCTTTCTTT.

This rearrangement joins TRBV3-1 (or the pseudogene TRBV3-2) to TRBJ1-6, with D perhaps TRBD1 (5 bases). The length of the CDR3 is 15 residues. The germline gives CDR1 LGHDT, CDR2 YNNKEL (reference sequence). V shed 4 bases and J shed 7 bases, with 14 bases lying between them. The chain's CDR3 is CASSLASGTNSPLHF. The CDR3 DNA reads as TGTGCCAGCAGCCTAGCCTCGGGGACCAATTCACCCCTCCACTTT.

This sequence joins TRBV5-1 and TRBJ1-1; no firm D call. Germline V gene lookup returns CDR1 SGHRS and CDR2 YFSETQ. Trimming took off 5 bases at V and 7 bases at J, with 15 bases between the two ends. The CDR3 runs to 13 residues. The CDR3 DNA is TGCGCCAGCAGTCTTTTTACGGCCGTTGAAGCTTTCTTT. It translates to CASSLFTAVEAFF. The full variable domain, with the rest looked up from reference TRBV5-1 and TRBJ1-1, is KAGVTQTPRYLIKTRGQQVTLSCSPISGHRSVSWYQQTPGQGLQFLFEYFSETQRNKGNFPGRFSGRQFSNSRSEMNVSTLELGDSALYLCASSLFTAVEAFFGQGTRLTVV.

The V call is TRBV27, the J call TRBJ2-1; D is undetermined. The CDR3 consists of 13 residues. Trimming pared 2 bases from V and 3 bases from J, leaving 5 bases between. Per germline, CDR1 MNHEY and CDR2 SMNVEV (reference sequence). The CDR3 region is CASSLAFYNEQFF. The CDR3 bases are TGTGCCAGCAGTTTAGCCTTCTACAATGAGCAGTTCTTC.

The chain uses TRBV5-1 and TRBJ1-1, with D unresolved. V was shortened by 1 base and J by 1 base, with 8 bases between the two germline ends. The germline V gene has CDR1 SGHRS and CDR2 YFSETQ. The CDR3 spans 14 residues. The CDR3 DNA follows: TGCGCCAGCAGCTTGTTCGCAGCGAACACTGAAGCTTTCTTT. Its protein product is CASSLFAANTEAFF.

V gene TRBV6-5 combines with J gene TRBJ2-1; D uncertain. CDR1 is MNHEY, CDR2 SVGAGI, per germline. The V end was cut by 0 bases, the J end by 8 bases, with 8 bases between. The CDR3 is 13 amino acids. CDR3 DNA: TGTGCCAGCAGTTACTCCAGTAAGGATGAGCAGTTCTTC. This sequence encodes CASSYSSKDEQFF.

The rearrangement joins TRBV4-2 to TRBJ1-1; a weak D match, TRBD1 (6 bases). The CDR3 sequence is 18 residues long. The V gene lost 1 base and the J gene lost 6 bases, with 24 bases spanning the gap. Looked up from germline, CDR1 is LGHNA and CDR2 is YNFKEQ. The chain's CDR3 is CASSQGFEFRGLTAEAFF. The CDR3 DNA follows: TGTGCCAGCAGCCAAGGATTCGAGTTTCGGGGGCTGACGGCTGAAGCTTTCTTT.

The J gene is TRBJ1-2, the V gene TRBV10-2; D is perhaps TRBD1 (6 bases). Trimming removed 2 bases at V and 2 bases at J, with 6 bases between. Germline V CDR1 and CDR2: WSHSY, SAAADI. CDR3 length: 13 residues. CDR3 sequence reads: CASSETGNYGYTF. CDR3 nucleotides: TGCGCCAGCAGTGAGACAGGGAACTATGGCTACACCTTC.

The chain carries TRBV15 and TRBJ1-5; D unresolved. V shed 0 bases and J shed 2 bases, with 5 bases lying between them. This CDR3 comprises 14 residues. Germline CDR1 and CDR2: LNHNV and YYDKDF (reference sequence). This CDR3 is CATSREGGNQPQHF. The CDR3 coding sequence is TGTGCCACCAGCAGAGAAGGTGGCAATCAGCCCCAGCATTTT.

This chain connects TRBV19 to TRBJ2-4, with TRBD2 matching 8 bases. Germline trimming cut 3 bases from V and 4 bases from J; bases unmatched to any gene: 8. This CDR3 comprises 16 residues. Germline V gene sequence: CDR1 LNHDA, CDR2 SQIVND (reference sequence). CDR3: CASSIKAGGEKNIQYF. The CDR3 DNA sequence: TGTGCCAGTAGTATTAAGGCGGGGGGCGAGAAAAACATTCAGTACTTC.

This sequence joins TRBV21-1 and TRBJ1-1; TRBD1, the table's D call, lacks a check against the DNA. TRBV21-1 is classified as a pseudogene. This CDR3 is built from 19 residues. CDR3 sequence (DNA): TGTGCCAGCAGCAAAATGGTTCCGACAGTCGGTCTCGTGGGCACTGAAGCTTTCTTT. Its protein is CASSKMVPTVGLVGTEAFF.

The gene calls are TRBV19 and TRBJ1-5; D perhaps matches TRBD1 (6 bases). V lost 3 bases and J 0 bases, leaving 12 bases between the germline ends. This CDR3 region has 16 residues. Per the germline V gene, CDR1 is LNHDA and CDR2 is SQIVND (reference sequence). CDR3 in amino acids: CASSMGGLASNQPQHF. The CDR3 DNA reads as TGTGCCAGTAGTATGGGGGGGCTGGCTAGCAATCAGCCCCAGCATTTT.

The rearrangement joins TRBV13 to TRBJ2-5; 10 nucleotides match TRBD1. Trimming removed 5 bases from V and 9 bases from J; junction bases left unmatched: 9. The CDR3 sequence is 14 residues long. The germline CDR1 and CDR2 sequences are PRHDT and FYEKMQ (reference sequence). The CDR3: CASSVDRGLGAQYF. CDR3 nucleotide sequence: TGTGCCAGCAGCGTCGACAGGGGGCTTGGGGCCCAGTACTTC. Full variable domain (outside the CDR3, taken from reference TRBV13 and TRBJ2-5): AAGVIQSPRHLIKEKRETATLKCYPIPRHDTVYWYQQGPGQDPQFLISFYEKMQSDKGSIPDRFSAQQFSDYHSELNMSSLELGDSALYFCASSVDRGLGAQYFGPGTRLLVL.

The V and J genes are TRBV28 and TRBJ1-3, with a possible D match to TRBD1 (5 bases). Germline CDR1 and CDR2: MDHEN and SYDVKM. V lost 7 bases and J 1 base, leaving 11 bases between the germline ends. CDR3 length: 14 residues. CDR3 amino acids: CASNERQSGNTIYF. The DNA for the CDR3 is TGTGCCAGCAATGAAAGACAGTCTGGAAACACCATATATTTT. Full variable domain (outside the CDR3, taken from reference TRBV28 and TRBJ1-3): DVKVTQSSRYLVKRTGEKVFLECVQDMDHENMFWYRQDPGLGLRLIYFSYDVKMKEKGDIPEGYSVSREKKERFSLILESASTNQTSMYLCASNERQSGNTIYFGEGSWLTVV.

This clone has more than one count but fewer than ten. The CDR3: CASSQGQVNSPLHF. The CDR3, as DNA: TGTGCCAGCAGCCAAGGACAGGTTAATTCACCCCTCCACTTT. The chain has TRBV4-2 and TRBJ1-6; D is perhaps TRBD1 (6 bases). In germline, CDR1 is LGHNA, CDR2 YNFKEQ. V was trimmed by 1 base and J by 6 bases, leaving 7 bases between them. The CDR3 length is 14 residues.

This clone was detected once. The chain recombines TRBV12-5 with TRBJ1-3, with a possible D match to TRBD1 (5 bases). Between the trimmed V and J ends, which lost 1 base and 2 bases, there was a span of 12 bases. CDR1 is LGHNT and CDR2 is FRNRAP in the germline V gene. The CDR3 consists of 16 residues. The CDR3 spells CASGLGTPGAGNTIYF. CDR3 in DNA: TGTGCTAGTGGTTTGGGGACACCCGGGGCTGGAAACACCATATATTTT. Variable domain in full (rest from reference TRBV12-5 and TRBJ1-3): DARVTQTPRHKVTEMGQEVTMRCQPILGHNTVFWYRQTMMQGLELLAYFRNRAPLDDSGMPKDRFSAEMPDATLATLKIQPSEPRDSAVYFCASGLGTPGAGNTIYFGEGSWLTVV.

The genes are TRBV5-5 and TRBJ1-5, with 12 bases matching TRBD1. The ends lost 4 bases at V and 3 bases at J; junction bases unmatched: 11. The CDR3 totals 18 residues. Germline values: CDR1 SGHKS, CDR2 YYEKEE (reference sequence). CDR3 DNA sequence: TGTGCCAGCAGCCCCGGGGGGACAGGGGGCTGGAACAATCAGCCCCAGCATTTT. Protein: CASSPGGTGGWNNQPQHF.

This clone appeared once. The chain recombines TRBV6-2 or TRBV6-3 with TRBJ2-7; TRBD2 agrees at 8 bases. The J segment lost 1 base and the V segment lost 4 bases, leaving 6 bases of the junction unmatched. The CDR3 loop spans 15 amino acids. Germline assignment: CDR1 MNHEY and CDR2 SVGEGT. CDR3 sequence: CASSSKLAASYEQYF. CDR3 DNA sequence: TGTGCCAGCAGTTCCAAACTAGCGGCATCCTACGAGCAGTACTTC.

The CDR3, as DNA: TGTGCCAGCAGCACCGTTGGGCCAGTCCGGTTAAGCTACGAGCAGTACTTC. Residues: CASSTVGPVRLSYEQYF. The J gene is TRBJ2-7, the V gene TRBV28; D is undetermined. Deletions cut 6 bases from V and 3 bases from J, with 24 bases between. The length of the CDR3 is 17 residues. CDR1 is MDHEN and CDR2 is SYDVKM in the germline V gene.

V is TRBV2 and J is TRBJ2-3; D may be TRBD2 (7 bases). V was shortened by 8 bases and J by 8 bases, with 11 bases between the two germline ends. Germline V gene lookup returns CDR1 SNHLY and CDR2 FYNNEI. This CDR3 spans 11 amino acids. CDR3 region: CASGGAGTQYF. CDR3 coding DNA: TGTGCCAGCGGGGGGGCGGGTACGCAGTATTTT.

The V call is TRBV6-2 or TRBV6-3, the J call TRBJ1-5, with no clear D. From germline, CDR1 is MNHEY and CDR2 SVGEGT. Trimming shortened V by 0 bases and J by 7 bases, and 10 bases separated the two germline ends. The CDR3 runs 14 residues. The CDR3 loop reads CASSYSLGLQPQHF. CDR3 nucleotide sequence: TGTGCCAGCAGTTACTCGTTAGGTTTACAGCCCCAGCATTTT.

V gene TRBV27 combines with J gene TRBJ2-7; TRBD1 matches at 8 bases. CDR1 and CDR2 (germline): MNHEY, SMNVEV (reference sequence). The CDR3 length is 12 residues. V shed 8 bases, J shed 7 bases, and the junction held 7 bases outside the gene matches. CDR3 nucleotide sequence: TGTGCCAGCGGACAGGGAAGAGAGGAGCAGTACTTC. Protein product: CASGQGREEQYF.

The chain couples TRBV28 to TRBJ2-3; TRBD1 agrees at 7 bases. With 7 bases clipped from V and 0 bases from J, the junction kept 4 bases outside the gene matches. The CDR3 has 14 amino acids. The germline gives CDR1 MDHEN, CDR2 SYDVKM. CDR3 amino acids: CASTGTASTDTQYF. For the CDR3, the DNA is TGTGCCAGCACAGGGACAGCTAGCACAGATACGCAGTATTTT.